The 17 T cell receptor beta chains below come from one sample, sequenced in a study of T cell clonality in common variable immunodeficiency. Only in-frame clones appear in the TCRdb table, and some are missing; sequencing was by immunoSEQ multiplex PCR. This record lists tens of thousands of clones, none seen once only, and the top ten clones contain about 10%. The sequenced material came from peripheral blood mononuclear cells. These receptors originate from a person between 18 and 75 years old in good health.

This clone was detected many times. The read finishes 3 residues shy of the CDR3 end, and the germline J gene is used to complete it. This rearrangement joins TRBV5-4 to TRBJ2-1; unclear D gene. The CDR3 has 11 amino acids. Germline CDR1 SGHNT, CDR2 YYREEE (reference sequence). V lost 2 bases and J lost 9, with 6 bases in between. CDR3 sequence: CASSFTGEQFF. The covered CDR3 bases are TGTGCCAGCAGCTTCACGGGTGAG.

This clone was found many times. The read stops 3 residues short of the end of the CDR3; the missing end is completed from the germline J gene. The chain links TRBV20-1 to TRBJ2-5, with 10 bases that match TRBD1. The CDR3 loop spans 16 amino acids. The germline V gene encodes CDR1 DFQATT and CDR2 SNEGSKA (reference sequence). Trimming cost V 0 bases and J 5 bases; bases outside gene matches: 9. CDR3 DNA, as far as it was read: TGCAGTGCTAGAGACTCCAGAGGGACAGGGGTTGAGACC. This encodes CSARDSRGTGVET. The whole CDR3 sequence is CSARDSRGTGVETQYF.

This clone was found a few times. The CDR3 is cut off 3 residues early in the read; its end comes from the germline J gene. This chain joins TRBV19 and TRBJ2-2; the D is unclear. V lost 1 base and J lost 3, with 6 bases in between. The germline V gene has CDR1 LNHDA and CDR2 SQIVND (reference sequence). The CDR3 has 14 amino acids. The CDR3 sequence: CASSIGQYTGELFF. CDR3 DNA (partial): TGTGCCAGTAGTATAGGGCAGTACACCGGGGAG.

This clone has at least ten counts. Other nucleotide sequences in the sample specify the same CDR3. Incomplete CDR3 DNA: TGTGCCAGCAGCTTAGAGGGGGGGACTGAA. It specifies CASSLEGGTE. The CDR3 in full is CASSLEGGTEAFF. The gene calls are TRBV7-9 and TRBJ1-1, with D tentatively TRBD1 (6 bases). The read comes to an end 3 residues before the CDR3 does, leaving the germline J gene to fill in the end. The CDR3 sequence is 13 residues long. Germline V gives CDR1 SEHNR, CDR2 FQNEAQ (reference sequence). The V and J ends lost 1 base and 5 bases respectively, with 8 bases between them.

Comments on this clone: The read finishes 3 residues shy of the CDR3 end, and the germline J gene is used to complete it. The chain employs TRBV2 and TRBJ1-2, with D perhaps TRBD1 (5 bases). Trimming removed 10 bases at V and 0 bases at J, with 12 bases between. This CDR3 has 13 amino acids. Germline V gene data show CDR1 as SNHLY and CDR2 as FYNNEI. CDR3 DNA (partial): TGTGCCATCAGCGAGACAGCTAACTATGGC. Protein: CAISETANYG. The whole CDR3 protein is CAISETANYGYTF.

Ten or more counts support this clone. Coverage ceases 3 residues before the CDR3 finishes, and the germline J gene fills in the end. The chain links TRBV9 to TRBJ2-3; 9 bases match TRBD2. Trimming removed 0 bases from V and 3 bases from J; junction bases left unmatched: 2. CDR3 length: 15 residues. Germline V gene data show CDR1 as SGDLS and CDR2 as YYNGEE. The CDR3: CASSVASGVTDTQYF. The DNA read from the CDR3 is TGTGCCAGCAGCGTAGCTAGCGGGGTAACAGATACG.

Many counts were recorded for this clone. The covered CDR3 bases are TGTGCCTGGTCGGACAGGGATAATCAGCCC. It yields the protein CAWSDRDNQP. The full CDR3 reads CAWSDRDNQPQHF. J is TRBJ1-5 and V is TRBV30; 8 bases map to TRBD1. The observed sequence ends 3 residues before the CDR3 terminus, with the missing tail filled in from the germline J gene. The CDR3 extends over 13 amino acids. Germline trimming cut 5 bases from V and 4 bases from J; bases unmatched to any gene: 4. Germline lookup yields CDR1 GTSNPN and CDR2 SVGIG (reference sequence).

This clone was seen repeatedly, ten times or more. The read falls 3 residues short of the CDR3 end, and the missing part is taken from the germline J gene. The rearrangement joins TRBV19 to TRBJ2-2, with 12 bases fitting TRBD2. Trimming took 6 bases from V and 4 from J; bases not matched to a gene: 3. Germline V gene sequence: CDR1 LNHDA, CDR2 SQIVND (reference sequence). CDR3 length: 15 residues. The covered CDR3 bases are TGTGCCAGTAGGAGGACTAGCGGGACCACCGGGGAG. Amino acid sequence: CASRRTSGTTGE. The full CDR3 is CASRRTSGTTGELFF.

This clone came up many times. The sequence runs out 3 residues before the end of the CDR3; the remainder is reconstructed from the germline J gene. The chain has TRBV4-1 and TRBJ2-7; D is possibly TRBD1 (5 bases). Trimming removed 0 bases from V and 0 bases from J, with 15 bases in between. The germline CDR1 and CDR2 sequences are MGHRA and YSYEKL. The CDR3 consists of 17 residues. CDR3 in amino acids: CASSQEGRGPNSYEQYF. The part of the CDR3 DNA that was read is TGCGCCAGCAGCCAAGAGGGTAGGGGCCCAAACTCCTACGAG.

In the case of this clone: With the read ending 3 residues before the CDR3 end, the germline J gene is used to fill in that end. The J gene is TRBJ1-3, the V gene TRBV5-1; D is perhaps TRBD1 (5 bases). Looked up from germline, CDR1 is SGHRS and CDR2 is YFSETQ. Trimming stripped 5 bases from V and 0 bases from J, with 12 bases between. The CDR3 loop spans 15 amino acids. The sequenced part of the CDR3 DNA is TGCGCCAGCAGGCAACAGGCGAGCTCTGGAAACACC. This codes for CASRQQASSGNT. Given in full, the CDR3 is CASRQQASSGNTIYF.

This clone was recorded many times. A junction boundary mismatches the germline segment, possibly from a read error. The read halts 3 residues ahead of the CDR3 end, with the missing end drawn from the germline J gene. V usage is TRBV29-1 and J usage is TRBJ2-7, with D perhaps TRBD1 (5 bases). Per the germline V gene, CDR1 is SQVTM and CDR2 is ANQGSEA. The CDR3 length is 14 residues. CDR3 in amino acids: CSVQDSDHSYEQYF. The sequenced part of the CDR3 DNA is TGCAGCGTTCAAGACAGCGACCACTCCTACGAG.

Ten or more counts support this clone. The read is 3 residues too short to cover the CDR3 end, so that end is filled in from the germline J gene. V is TRBV2 and J is TRBJ2-1; maybe TRBD2 (7 bases). Trimming took 7 bases from V and 7 from J, leaving 17 bases between them. Per germline, CDR1 SNHLY and CDR2 FYNNEI. The CDR3 is 14 residues long. CDR3 loop: CASTEVGGANEQFF. The CDR3 bases that were read are TGTGCCAGCACTGAGGTTGGGGGGGCAAATGAG.

This clone was seen ten or more times. One end of the junction is discordant with germline, which a read error may explain. The sequenced fragment ends 3 residues before the CDR3 boundary, so the rest is inferred from the germline J gene. The V and J genes are TRBV4-2 and TRBJ1-4; the D gene is possibly TRBD1 (5 bases). The germline V gene has CDR1 LGHNA and CDR2 YNFKEQ. The length of the CDR3 is 17 residues. The covered CDR3 bases are TGCGCCAGCAGCCAAGAACTGGGCAGGGTGTTAGGCGAAAAA. This gives the protein CASSQELGRVLGEK. The CDR3 as a whole reads CASSQELGRVLGEKLFF.

This clone was seen at least ten times. The read halts 3 residues ahead of the CDR3 end, with the missing end drawn from the germline J gene. The gene calls are TRBV4-2 and TRBJ2-7; TRBD2 agrees at 9 bases. CDR1 and CDR2 from the germline V gene are LGHNA and YNFKEQ. The CDR3 consists of 17 residues. Trimming cost V 0 bases and J 2 bases; bases outside gene matches: 8. The CDR3 region is CASSQDLIPSGTYEQYF. The part of the CDR3 DNA that was read is TGTGCCAGCAGCCAAGATCTAATCCCTAGCGGGACCTACGAG.

There are many counts of this clone. Read data end 3 residues before the CDR3 end; the end is taken from the germline J gene. The chain joins TRBV5-5 to TRBJ1-1; TRBD1 is a possible D gene (5 bases). Germline CDR1 reads SGHKS; CDR2 reads YYEKEE (reference sequence). The CDR3 covers 14 residues. The V end lost 4 bases, the J end lost 6 bases, and 16 bases lay between the germline ends. The CDR3 spells CASSGVGGTAEAFF. The sequenced part of the CDR3 DNA is TGTGCCAGCAGCGGGGTGGGGGGTACCGCTGAA.

This clone was detected ten times or more. The sequence runs out 3 residues before the end of the CDR3; the remainder is reconstructed from the germline J gene. The chain employs TRBV19 and TRBJ2-7; 10 nucleotides agree with TRBD1. This CDR3 has 15 amino acids. The trim removed 6 bases at V and 6 bases at J, leaving 11 bases unmatched. Germline V gene lookup returns CDR1 LNHDA and CDR2 SQIVND (reference sequence). The DNA read from the CDR3 is TGTGCCAGTAGCCCTAGTAGGGACAGGGGATCCGAG. Amino acid sequence: CASSPSRDRGSE. The entire CDR3 protein is CASSPSRDRGSEQYF. The variable domain in full, completed from reference TRBV19 and TRBJ2-7, reads DGGITQSPKYLFRKEGQNVTLSCEQNLNHDAMYWYRQDPGQGLRLIYYSQIVNDFQKGDIAEGYSVSREKKESFPLTVTSAQKNPTAFYLCASSPSRDRGSEQYFGPGTRLTVT.

This clone was recorded many times. The read ends 3 residues early relative to the CDR3; the germline J gene fills the gap. The rearrangement joins TRBV20-1 to TRBJ2-5; 10 bases match TRBD2. The CDR3 length is 17 residues. The V gene's germline CDR1 is DFQATT and CDR2 SNEGSKA (reference sequence). The ends lost 3 bases at V and 5 bases at J; junction bases unmatched: 15. The part of the CDR3 DNA that was read is TGCAGTGCTAGGGTAATGACGCAGCGGGAGGGCCCGGAGACC. Its translation is CSARVMTQREGPET. The whole CDR3 region reads CSARVMTQREGPETQYF.